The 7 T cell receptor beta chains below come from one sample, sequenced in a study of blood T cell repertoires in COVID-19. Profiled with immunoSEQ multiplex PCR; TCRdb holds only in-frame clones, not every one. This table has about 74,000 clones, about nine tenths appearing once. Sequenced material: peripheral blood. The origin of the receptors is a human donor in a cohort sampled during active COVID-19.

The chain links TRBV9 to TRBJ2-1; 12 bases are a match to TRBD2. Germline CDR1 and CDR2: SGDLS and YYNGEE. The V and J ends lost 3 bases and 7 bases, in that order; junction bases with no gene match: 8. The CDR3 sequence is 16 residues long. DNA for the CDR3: TGTGCCAGCAGCGCCAGACTAGCGGGGGTTGTTAATGAGCAGTTCTTC. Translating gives CASSARLAGVVNEQFF.

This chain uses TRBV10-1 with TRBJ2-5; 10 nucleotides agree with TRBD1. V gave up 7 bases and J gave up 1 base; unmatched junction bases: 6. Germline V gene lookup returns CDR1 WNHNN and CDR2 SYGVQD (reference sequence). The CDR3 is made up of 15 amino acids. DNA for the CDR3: TGCGCCAGCATTTGGACAGGGGGGGTCCAAGAGACCCAGTACTTC. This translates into CASIWTGGVQETQYF.

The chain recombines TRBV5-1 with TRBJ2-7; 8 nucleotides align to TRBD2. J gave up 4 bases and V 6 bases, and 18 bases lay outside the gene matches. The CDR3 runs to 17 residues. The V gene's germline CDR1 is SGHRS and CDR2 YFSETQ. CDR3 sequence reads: CASNPSGAGVAPYEQYF. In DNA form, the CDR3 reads TGCGCCAGCAATCCTTCGGGAGCGGGAGTGGCCCCTTACGAGCAGTACTTC.

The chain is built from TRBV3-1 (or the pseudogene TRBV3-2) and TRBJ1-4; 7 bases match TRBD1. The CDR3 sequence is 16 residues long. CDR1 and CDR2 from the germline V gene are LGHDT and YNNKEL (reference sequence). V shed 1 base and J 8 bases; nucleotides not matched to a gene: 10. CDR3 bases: TGTGCCAGCAGCCAAGGATCGGGGACAGCCTTCGAAAAACTGTTTTTT. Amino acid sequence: CASSQGSGTAFEKLFF.

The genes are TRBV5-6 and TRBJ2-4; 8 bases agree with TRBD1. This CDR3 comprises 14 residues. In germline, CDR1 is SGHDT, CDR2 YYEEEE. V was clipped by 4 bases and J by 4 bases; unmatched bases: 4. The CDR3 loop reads CASSLGQGKNIQYF. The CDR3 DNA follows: TGTGCCAGCAGCCTCGGACAGGGAAAAAACATTCAGTACTTC.

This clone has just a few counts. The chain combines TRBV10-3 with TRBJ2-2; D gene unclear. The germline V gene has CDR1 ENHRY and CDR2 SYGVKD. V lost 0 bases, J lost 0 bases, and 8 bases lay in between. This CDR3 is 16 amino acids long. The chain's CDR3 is CAISESLYANTGELFF. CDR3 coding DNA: TGTGCCATCAGTGAGTCGCTCTACGCGAACACCGGGGAGCTGTTTTTT.

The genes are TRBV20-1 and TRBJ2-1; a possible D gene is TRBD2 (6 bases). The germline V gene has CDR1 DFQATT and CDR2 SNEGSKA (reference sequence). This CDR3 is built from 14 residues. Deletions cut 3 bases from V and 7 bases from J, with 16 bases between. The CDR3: CSASSGRGGNEQFF. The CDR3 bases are TGCAGTGCTAGTTCCGGGAGAGGTGGTAATGAGCAGTTCTTC.